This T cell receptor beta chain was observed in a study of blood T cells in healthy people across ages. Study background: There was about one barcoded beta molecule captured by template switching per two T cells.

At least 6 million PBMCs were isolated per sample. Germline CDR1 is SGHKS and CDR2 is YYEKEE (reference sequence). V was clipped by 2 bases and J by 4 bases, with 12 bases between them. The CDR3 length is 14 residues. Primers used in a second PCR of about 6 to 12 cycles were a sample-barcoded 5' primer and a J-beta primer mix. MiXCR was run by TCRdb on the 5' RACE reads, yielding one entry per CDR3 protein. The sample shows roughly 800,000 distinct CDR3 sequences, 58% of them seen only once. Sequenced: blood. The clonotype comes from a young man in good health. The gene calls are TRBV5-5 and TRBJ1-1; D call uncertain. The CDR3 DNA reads TGTGCCAGCAGCTTACAATCAGGACCCACTGAAGCTTTCTTT. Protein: CASSLQSGPTEAFF.